This record covers a single T cell receptor beta chain. Using immunoSEQ multiplex PCR, the repertoire was profiled, and TCRdb retains in-frame clones only, with some absent. The data contain around 250,000 clones, 65% to 90% of them singletons. The sample is drawn from a study of blood T cell repertoires in COVID-19. V was trimmed by 6 bases and J by 5 bases, leaving 19 bases between them. The CDR3 has 15 residues. Germline V CDR1 and CDR2: LNHDA, SQIVND (reference sequence). Sequences were obtained from peripheral blood. This chain joins TRBV19 and TRBJ1-2, with D perhaps matching TRBD1 (5 bases). This receptor was taken from a man in his fifties with active or convalescent COVID-19. The CDR3 protein is CASRPQDPGGYGYTF. The CDR3 region has the DNA TGTGCCAGTAGGCCACAGGACCCCGGGGGGTATGGCTACACCTTC.